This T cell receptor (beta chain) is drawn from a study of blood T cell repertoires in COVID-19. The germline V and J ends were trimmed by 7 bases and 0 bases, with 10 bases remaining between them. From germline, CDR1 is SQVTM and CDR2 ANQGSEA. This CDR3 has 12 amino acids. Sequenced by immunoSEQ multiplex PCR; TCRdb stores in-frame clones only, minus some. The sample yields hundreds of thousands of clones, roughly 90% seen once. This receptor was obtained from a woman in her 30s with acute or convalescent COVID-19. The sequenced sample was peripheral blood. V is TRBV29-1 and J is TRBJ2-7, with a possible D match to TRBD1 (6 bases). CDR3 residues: CSARDNSYEQYF. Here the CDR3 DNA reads TGCAGCGCACGGGACAACTCCTACGAGCAGTACTTC.